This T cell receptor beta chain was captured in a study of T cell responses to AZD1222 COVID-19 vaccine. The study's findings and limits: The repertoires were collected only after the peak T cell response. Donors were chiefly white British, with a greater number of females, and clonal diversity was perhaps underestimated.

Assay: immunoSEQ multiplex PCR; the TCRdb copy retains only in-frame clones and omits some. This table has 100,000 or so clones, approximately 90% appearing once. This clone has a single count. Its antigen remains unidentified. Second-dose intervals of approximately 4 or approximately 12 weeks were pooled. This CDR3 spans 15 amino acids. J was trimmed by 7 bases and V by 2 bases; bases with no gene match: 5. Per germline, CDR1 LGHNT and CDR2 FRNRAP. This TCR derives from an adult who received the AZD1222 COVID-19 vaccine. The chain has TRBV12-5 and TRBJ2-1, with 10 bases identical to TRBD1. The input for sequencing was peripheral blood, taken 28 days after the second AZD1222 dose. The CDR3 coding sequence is TGTGCTAGTGGTTTGACGGGACAGGGGTTGAATGAGCAGTTCTTC. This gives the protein CASGLTGQGLNEQFF.